The subject of this entry is one T cell receptor (beta chain). Its antigen is as yet unknown. The PCR was carried out with 60 Vbeta primers and 13 Jbeta primers. Clones were read by immunoSEQ multiplex PCR, and TCRdb kept only the in-frame ones, dropping some. The sample includes some 150,000 clones, around 10% of them seen just once. The data were taken from a study of cytomegalovirus exposure and HLA in healthy donors. Unmatched junction bases numbered 4, after V lost 1 base and J lost 5 bases. CDR3 length equals 14 residues. Germline V lookup: CDR1 GTSNPN, CDR2 SVGIG (reference sequence). Regarding the study as a whole: Sequencing artifact likely explains a cluster of highly shared sequence variants. Researchers reportedly found TCR beta sequences accurately predicted most subjects' HLA-A and HLA-B alleles. Among TCR sequences, most were rare, though some public TCRs appeared in many donors. Confirmation in vitro established that a few CMV-associated chains were specific for CMV antigens.

Sequencing was done on a sample of PBMCs. The receptor was derived from a male donor in good health and CMV-seronegative. The rearrangement joins TRBV30 to TRBJ2-3, with 9 positions matching TRBD1. The CDR3 DNA reads TGTGCCTGGAGTGAGGGACAGGGACTAGATACGCAGTATTTT. Translated, it gives CAWSEGQGLDTQYF.